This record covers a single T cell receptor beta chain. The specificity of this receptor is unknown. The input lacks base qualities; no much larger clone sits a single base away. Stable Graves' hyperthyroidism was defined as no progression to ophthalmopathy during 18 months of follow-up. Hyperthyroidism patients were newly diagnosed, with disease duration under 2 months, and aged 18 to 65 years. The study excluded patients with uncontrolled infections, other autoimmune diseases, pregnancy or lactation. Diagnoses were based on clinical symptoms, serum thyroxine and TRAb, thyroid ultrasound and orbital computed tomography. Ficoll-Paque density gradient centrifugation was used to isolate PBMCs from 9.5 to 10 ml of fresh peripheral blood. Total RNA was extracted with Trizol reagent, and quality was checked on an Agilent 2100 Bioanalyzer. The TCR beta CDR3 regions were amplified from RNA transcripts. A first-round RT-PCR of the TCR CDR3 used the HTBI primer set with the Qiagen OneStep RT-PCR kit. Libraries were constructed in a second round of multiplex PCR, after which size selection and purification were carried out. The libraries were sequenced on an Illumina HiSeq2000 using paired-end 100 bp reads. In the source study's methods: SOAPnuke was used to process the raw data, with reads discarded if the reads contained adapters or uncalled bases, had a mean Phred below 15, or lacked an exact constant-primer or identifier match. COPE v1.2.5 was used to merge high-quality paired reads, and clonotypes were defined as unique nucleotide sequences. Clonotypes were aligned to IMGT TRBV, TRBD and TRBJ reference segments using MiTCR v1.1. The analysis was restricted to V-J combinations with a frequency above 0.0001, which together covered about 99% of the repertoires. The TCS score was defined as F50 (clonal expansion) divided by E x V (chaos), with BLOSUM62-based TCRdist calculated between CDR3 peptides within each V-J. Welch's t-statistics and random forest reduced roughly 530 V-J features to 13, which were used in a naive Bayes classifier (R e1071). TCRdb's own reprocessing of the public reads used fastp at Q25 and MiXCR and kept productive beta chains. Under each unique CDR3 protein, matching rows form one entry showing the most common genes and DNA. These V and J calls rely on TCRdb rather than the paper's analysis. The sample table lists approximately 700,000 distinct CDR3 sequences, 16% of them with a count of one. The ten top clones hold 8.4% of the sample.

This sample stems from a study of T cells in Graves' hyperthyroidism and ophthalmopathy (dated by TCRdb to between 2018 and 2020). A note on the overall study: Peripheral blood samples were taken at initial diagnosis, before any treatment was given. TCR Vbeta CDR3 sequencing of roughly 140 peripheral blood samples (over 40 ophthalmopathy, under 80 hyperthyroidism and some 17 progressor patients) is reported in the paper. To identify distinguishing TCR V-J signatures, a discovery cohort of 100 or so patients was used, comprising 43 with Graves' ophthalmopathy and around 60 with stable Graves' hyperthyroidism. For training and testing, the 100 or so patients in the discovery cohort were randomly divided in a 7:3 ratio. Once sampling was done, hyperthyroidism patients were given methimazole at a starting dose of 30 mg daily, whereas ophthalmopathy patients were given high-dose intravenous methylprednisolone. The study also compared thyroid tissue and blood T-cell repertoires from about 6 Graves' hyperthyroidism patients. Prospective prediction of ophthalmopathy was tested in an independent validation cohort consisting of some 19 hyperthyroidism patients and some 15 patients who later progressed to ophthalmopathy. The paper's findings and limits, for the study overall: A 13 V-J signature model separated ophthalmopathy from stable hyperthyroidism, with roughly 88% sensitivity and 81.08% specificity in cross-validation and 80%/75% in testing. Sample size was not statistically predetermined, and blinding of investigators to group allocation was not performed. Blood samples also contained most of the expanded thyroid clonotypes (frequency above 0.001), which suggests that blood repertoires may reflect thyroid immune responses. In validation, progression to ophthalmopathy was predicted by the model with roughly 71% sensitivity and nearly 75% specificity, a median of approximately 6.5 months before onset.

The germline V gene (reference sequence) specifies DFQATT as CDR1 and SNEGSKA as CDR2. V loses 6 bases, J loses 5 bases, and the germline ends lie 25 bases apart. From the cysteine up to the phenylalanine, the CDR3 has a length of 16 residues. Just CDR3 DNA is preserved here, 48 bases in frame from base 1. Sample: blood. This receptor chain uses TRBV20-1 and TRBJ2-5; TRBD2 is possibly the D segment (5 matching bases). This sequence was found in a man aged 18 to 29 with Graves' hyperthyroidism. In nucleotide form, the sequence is TGCAGTGCCGTCCTATTAAACCGCCGTACGGGGGAGACCCAGTACTTC. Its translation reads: CSAVLLNRRTGETQYF.